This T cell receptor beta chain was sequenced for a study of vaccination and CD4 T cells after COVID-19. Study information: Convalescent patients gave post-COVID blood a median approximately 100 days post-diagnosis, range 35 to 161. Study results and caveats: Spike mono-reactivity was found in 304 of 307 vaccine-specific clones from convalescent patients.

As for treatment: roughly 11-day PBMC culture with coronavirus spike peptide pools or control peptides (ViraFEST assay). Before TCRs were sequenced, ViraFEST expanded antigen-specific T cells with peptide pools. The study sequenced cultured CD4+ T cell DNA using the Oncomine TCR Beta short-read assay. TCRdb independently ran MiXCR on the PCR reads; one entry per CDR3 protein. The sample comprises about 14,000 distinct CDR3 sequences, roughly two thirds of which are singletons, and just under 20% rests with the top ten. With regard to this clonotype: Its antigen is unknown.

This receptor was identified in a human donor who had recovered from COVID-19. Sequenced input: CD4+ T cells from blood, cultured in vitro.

The CDR3 DNA reads as TGTGCCACCAGTGATTTGAATAGCAGTGGCTATGGCTACACCTTC. As protein: CATSDLNSSGYGYTF. V usage is TRBV24-1 and J usage is TRBJ1-2; no clear D gene. This CDR3 region has 15 residues. Germline CDR1 KGHDR, CDR2 SFDVKD. The ends were cut back, 0 bases at V and 4 bases at J, with 11 bases in the middle.